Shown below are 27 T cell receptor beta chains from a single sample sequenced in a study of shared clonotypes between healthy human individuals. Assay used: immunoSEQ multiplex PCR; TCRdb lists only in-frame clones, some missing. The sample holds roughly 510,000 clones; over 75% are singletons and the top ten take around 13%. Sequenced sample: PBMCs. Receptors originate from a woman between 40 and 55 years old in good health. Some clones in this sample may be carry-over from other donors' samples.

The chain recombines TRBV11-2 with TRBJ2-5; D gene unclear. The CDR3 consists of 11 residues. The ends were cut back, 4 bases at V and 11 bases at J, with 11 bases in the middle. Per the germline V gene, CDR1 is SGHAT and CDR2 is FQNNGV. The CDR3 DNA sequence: TGTGCCAGCAGCTACCGTCGTGAGCAGTACTTC. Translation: CASSYRREQYF.

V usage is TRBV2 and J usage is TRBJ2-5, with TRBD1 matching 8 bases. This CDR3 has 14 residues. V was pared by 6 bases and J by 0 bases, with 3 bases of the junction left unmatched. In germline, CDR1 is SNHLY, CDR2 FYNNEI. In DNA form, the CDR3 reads TGTGCCAGCAGATTGGGACAGGACCAAGAGACCCAGTACTTC. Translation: CASRLGQDQETQYF.

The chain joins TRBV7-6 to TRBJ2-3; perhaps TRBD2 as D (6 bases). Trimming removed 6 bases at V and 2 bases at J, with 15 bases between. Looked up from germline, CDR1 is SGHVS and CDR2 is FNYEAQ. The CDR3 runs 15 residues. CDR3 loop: CASRPDSGYTDTQYF. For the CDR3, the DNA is TGTGCCAGCAGACCTGATAGCGGATACACAGATACGCAGTATTTT.

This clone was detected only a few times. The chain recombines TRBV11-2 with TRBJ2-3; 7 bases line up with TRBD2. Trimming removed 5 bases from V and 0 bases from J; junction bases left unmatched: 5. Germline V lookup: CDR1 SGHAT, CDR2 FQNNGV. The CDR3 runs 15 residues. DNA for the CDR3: TGTGCCAGCAGCCTTAGCGGGTCTAGCACAGATACGCAGTATTTT. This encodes CASSLSGSSTDTQYF.

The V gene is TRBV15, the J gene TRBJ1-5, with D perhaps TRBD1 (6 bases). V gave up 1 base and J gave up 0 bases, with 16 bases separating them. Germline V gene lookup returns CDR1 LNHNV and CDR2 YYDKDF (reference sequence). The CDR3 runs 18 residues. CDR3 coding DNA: TGTGCCACCAGCAGAGTGGGGGGGGCTGAACATAGCAATCAGCCCCAGCATTTT. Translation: CATSRVGGAEHSNQPQHF.

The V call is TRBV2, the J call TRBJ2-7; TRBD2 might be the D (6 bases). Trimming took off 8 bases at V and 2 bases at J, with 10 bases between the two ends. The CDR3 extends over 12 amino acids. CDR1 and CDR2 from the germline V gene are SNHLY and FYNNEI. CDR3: CASAGTAYEQYF. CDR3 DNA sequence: TGTGCCAGCGCGGGGACTGCCTACGAGCAGTACTTC.

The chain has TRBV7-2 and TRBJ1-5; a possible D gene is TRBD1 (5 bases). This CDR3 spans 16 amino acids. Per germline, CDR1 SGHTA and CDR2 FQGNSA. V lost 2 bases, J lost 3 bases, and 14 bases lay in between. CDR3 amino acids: CASSLRGRGFNQPQHF. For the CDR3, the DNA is TGTGCCAGCAGCTTAAGGGGAAGGGGCTTCAATCAGCCCCAGCATTTT.

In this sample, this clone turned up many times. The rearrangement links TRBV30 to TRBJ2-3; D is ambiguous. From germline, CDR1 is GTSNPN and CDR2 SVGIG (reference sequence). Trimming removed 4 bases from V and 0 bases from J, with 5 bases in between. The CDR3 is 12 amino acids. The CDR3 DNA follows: TGTGCCTGGACTGGCAGCACAGATACGCAGTATTTT. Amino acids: CAWTGSTDTQYF.

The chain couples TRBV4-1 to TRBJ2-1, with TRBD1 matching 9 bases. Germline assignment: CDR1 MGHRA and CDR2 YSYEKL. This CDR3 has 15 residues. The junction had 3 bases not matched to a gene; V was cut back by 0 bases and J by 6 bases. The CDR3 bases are TGCGCCAGCAGCCAAGATGACAGGGGGAGCAATGAGCAGTTCTTC. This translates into CASSQDDRGSNEQFF.

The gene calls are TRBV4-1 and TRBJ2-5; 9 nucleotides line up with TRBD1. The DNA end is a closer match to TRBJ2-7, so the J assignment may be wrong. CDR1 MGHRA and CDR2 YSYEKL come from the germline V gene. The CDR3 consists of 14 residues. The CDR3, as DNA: TGCGCCAGCAGCCAAAGGGACAGGGCCTACGAGCAGTACTTC. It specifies CASSQRDRAYEQYF.

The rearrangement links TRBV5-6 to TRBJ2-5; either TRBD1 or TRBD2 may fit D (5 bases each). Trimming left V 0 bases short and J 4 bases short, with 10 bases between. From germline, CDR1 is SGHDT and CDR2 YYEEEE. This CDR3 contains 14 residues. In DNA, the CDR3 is TGTGCCAGCAGCTTGGAGGGACCACTAGAGACCCAGTACTTC. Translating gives CASSLEGPLETQYF.

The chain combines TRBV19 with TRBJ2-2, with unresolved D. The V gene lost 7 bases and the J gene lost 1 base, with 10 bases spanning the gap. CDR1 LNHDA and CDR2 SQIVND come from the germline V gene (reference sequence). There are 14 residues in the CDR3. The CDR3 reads CASKQDGNTGELFF. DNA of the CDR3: TGTGCCAGTAAACAAGACGGGAACACCGGGGAGCTGTTTTTT.

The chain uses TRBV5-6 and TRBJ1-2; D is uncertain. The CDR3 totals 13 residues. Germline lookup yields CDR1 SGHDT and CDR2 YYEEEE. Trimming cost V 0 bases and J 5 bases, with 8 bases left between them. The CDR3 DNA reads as TGTGCCAGCAGCTTGGAACGGGGATATGGCTACACCTTC. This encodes CASSLERGYGYTF.

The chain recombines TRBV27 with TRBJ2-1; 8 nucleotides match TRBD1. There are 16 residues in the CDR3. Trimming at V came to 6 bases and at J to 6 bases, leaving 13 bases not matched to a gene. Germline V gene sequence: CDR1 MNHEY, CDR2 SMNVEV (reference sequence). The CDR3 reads CASRPRGQGASNEQFF. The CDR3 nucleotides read TGTGCCAGCAGGCCCCGTGGGCAGGGGGCGTCCAATGAGCAGTTCTTC.

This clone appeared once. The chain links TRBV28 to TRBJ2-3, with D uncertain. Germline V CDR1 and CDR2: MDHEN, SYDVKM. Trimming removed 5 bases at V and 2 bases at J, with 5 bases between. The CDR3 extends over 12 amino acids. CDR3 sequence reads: CASSKNTDTQYF. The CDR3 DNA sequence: TGTGCCAGCAGTAAGAACACAGATACGCAGTATTTT.

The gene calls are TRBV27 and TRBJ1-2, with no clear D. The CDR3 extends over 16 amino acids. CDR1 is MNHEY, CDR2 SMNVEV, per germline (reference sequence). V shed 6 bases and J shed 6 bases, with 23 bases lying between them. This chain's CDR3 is CASSLLVSHHTDGYTF. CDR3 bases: TGTGCCAGCAGCCTCCTTGTCAGCCACCATACGGATGGCTACACCTTC.

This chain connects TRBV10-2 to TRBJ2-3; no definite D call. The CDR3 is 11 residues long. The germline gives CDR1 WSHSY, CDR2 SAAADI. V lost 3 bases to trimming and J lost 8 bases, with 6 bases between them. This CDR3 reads CASSEGATQYF. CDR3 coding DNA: TGCGCCAGCAGTGAAGGTGCTACGCAGTATTTT.

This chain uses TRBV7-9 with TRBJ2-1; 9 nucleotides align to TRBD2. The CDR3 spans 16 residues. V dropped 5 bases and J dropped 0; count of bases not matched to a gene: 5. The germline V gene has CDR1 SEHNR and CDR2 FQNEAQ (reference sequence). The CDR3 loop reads CASSRSGRGSYNEQFF. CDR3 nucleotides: TGTGCCAGCAGCCGTAGCGGGAGAGGCTCCTACAATGAGCAGTTCTTC.

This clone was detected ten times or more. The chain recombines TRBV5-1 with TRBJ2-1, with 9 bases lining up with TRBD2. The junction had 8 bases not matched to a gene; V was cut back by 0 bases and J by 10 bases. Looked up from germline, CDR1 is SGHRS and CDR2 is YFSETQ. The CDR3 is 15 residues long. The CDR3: CASSLVVAGVLEQFF. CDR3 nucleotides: TGCGCCAGCAGCTTGGTAGTAGCGGGAGTCCTGGAGCAGTTCTTC. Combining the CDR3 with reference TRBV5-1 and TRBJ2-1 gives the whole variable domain KAGVTQTPRYLIKTRGQQVTLSCSPISGHRSVSWYQQTPGQGLQFLFEYFSETQRNKGNFPGRFSGRQFSNSRSEMNVSTLELGDSALYLCASSLVVAGVLEQFFGPGTRLTVL.

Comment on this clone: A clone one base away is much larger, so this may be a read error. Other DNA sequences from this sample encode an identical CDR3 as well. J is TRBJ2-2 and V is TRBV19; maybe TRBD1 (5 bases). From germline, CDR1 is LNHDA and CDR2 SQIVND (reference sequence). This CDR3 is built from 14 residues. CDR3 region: CASKSGQVTGELFF. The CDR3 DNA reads TGTGCCAGTAAGTCAGGGCAAGTCACCGGAGAGCTGTTTTTT. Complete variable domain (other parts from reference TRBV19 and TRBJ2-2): DGGITQSPKYLFRKEGQNVTLSCEQNLNHDAMYWYRQDPGQGLRLIYYSQIVNDFQKGDIAEGYSVSREKKESFPLTVTSAQKNPTAFYLCASKSGQVTGELFFGEGSRLTVL.

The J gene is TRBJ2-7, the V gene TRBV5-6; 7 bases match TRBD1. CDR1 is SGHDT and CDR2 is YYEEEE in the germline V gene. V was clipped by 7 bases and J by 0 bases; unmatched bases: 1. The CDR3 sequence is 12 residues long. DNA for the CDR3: TGTGCCAGCGGGACAGTCTCCTACGAGCAGTACTTC. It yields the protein CASGTVSYEQYF.

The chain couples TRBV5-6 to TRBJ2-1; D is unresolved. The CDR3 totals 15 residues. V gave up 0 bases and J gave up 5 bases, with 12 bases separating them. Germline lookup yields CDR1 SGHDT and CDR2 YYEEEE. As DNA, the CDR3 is TGTGCCAGCAGCTTGGGGACCCGAGTCGACAATGAGCAGTTCTTC. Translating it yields CASSLGTRVDNEQFF.

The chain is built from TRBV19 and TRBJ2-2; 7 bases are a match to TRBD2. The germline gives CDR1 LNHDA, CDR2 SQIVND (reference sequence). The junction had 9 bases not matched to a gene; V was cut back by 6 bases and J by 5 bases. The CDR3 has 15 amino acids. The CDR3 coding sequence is TGTGCCAGTAGCCCTTCGGCGGGAGCTACCGGGGAGCTGTTTTTT. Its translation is CASSPSAGATGELFF.

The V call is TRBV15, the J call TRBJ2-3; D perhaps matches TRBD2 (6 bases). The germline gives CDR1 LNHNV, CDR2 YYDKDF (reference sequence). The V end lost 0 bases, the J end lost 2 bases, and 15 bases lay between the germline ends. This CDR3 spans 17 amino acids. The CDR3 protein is CATSRDWGDGNTDTQYF. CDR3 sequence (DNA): TGTGCCACCAGCAGAGACTGGGGGGACGGGAACACAGATACGCAGTATTTT. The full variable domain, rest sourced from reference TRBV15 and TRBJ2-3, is DAMVIQNPRYQVTQFGKPVTLSCSQTLNHNVMYWYQQKSSQAPKLLFHYYDKDFNNEADTPDNFQSRRPNTSFCFLDIRSPGLGDTAMYLCATSRDWGDGNTDTQYFGPGTRLTVL.

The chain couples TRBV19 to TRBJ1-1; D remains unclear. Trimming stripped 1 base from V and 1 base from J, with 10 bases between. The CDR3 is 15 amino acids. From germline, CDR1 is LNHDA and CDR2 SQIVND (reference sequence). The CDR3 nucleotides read TGTGCCAGTAGTATAGGAGGAGGACCGAACACTGAAGCTTTCTTT. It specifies CASSIGGGPNTEAFF.

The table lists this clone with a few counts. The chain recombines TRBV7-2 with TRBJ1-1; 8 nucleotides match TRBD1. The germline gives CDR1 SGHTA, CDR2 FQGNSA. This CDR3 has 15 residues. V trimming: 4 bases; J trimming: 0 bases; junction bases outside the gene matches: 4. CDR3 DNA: TGTGCCAGCAGCTGGAAGGGACAGGTGAACACTGAAGCTTTCTTT. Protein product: CASSWKGQVNTEAFF.

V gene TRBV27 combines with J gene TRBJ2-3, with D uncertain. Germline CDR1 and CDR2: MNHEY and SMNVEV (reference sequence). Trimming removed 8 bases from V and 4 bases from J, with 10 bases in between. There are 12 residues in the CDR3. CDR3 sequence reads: CASRTVPDTQYF. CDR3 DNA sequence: TGTGCCAGCCGTACCGTCCCAGATACGCAGTATTTT.